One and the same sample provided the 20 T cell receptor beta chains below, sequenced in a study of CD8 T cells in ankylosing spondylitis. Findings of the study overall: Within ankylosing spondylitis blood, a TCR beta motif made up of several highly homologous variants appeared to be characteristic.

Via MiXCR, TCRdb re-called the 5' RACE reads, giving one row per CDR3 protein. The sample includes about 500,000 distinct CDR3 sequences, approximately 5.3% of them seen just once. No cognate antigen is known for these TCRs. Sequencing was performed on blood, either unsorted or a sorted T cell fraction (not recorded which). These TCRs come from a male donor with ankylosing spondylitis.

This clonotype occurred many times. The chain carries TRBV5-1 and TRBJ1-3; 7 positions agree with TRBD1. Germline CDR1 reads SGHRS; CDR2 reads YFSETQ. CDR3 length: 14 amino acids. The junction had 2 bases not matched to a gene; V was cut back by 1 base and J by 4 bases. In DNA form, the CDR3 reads TGCGCCAGCAGCTTGACAGGGGAAGGAAACACCATATATTTT. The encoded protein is CASSLTGEGNTIYF.

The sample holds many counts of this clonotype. DNA of the CDR3: TGTGCCAGCCGAAGGGGTTACAATCAGCCCCAGCATTTT. Protein product: CASRRGYNQPQHF. The chain combines TRBV28 with TRBJ1-5; tentative D call: TRBD1 (5 bases). V lost 8 bases and J 3 bases, leaving 11 bases between the germline ends. Germline-derived CDR1 and CDR2 are MDHEN and SYDVKM. The CDR3 sequence is 13 residues long.

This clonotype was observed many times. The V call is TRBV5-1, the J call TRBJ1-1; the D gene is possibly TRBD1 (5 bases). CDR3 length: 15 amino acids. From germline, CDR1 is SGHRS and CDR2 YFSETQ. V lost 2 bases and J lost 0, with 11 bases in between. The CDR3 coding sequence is TGCGCCAGCAGCTTTTCCGGACAAATGAACACTGAAGCTTTCTTT. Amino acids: CASSFSGQMNTEAFF.

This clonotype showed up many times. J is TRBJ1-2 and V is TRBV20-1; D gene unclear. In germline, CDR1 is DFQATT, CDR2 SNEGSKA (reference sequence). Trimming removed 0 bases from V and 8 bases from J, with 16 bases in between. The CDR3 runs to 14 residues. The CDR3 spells CSARDLFRAGGYTF. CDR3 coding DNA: TGCAGTGCTAGAGATCTATTCCGGGCGGGGGGCTACACCTTC.

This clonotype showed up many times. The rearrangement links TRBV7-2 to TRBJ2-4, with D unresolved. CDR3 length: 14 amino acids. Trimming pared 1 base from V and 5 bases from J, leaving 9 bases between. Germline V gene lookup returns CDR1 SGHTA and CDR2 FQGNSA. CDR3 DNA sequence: TGTGCCAGCAGCTTAGTTTTCGCCGAAAACATTCAGTACTTC. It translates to CASSLVFAENIQYF.

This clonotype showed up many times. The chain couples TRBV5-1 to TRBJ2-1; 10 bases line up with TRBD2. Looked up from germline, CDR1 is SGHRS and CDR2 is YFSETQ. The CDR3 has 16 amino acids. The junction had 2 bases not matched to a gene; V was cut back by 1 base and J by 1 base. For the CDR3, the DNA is TGCGCCAGCAGCTTGTCAGCGGGAGGGTCCTACAATGAGCAGTTCTTC. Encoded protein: CASSLSAGGSYNEQFF.

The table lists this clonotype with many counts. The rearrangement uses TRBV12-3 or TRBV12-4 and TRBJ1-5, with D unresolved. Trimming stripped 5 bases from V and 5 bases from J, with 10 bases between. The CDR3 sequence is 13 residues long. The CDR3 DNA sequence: TGTGCCAGCAGTCACGACAACTATCAGCCCCAGCATTTT. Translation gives CASSHDNYQPQHF.

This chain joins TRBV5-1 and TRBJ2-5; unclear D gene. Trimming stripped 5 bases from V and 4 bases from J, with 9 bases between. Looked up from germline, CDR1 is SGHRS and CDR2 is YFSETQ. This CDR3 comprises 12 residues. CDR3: CASSRLRETQYF. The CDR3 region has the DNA TGCGCCAGCAGTCGGCTGAGAGAGACCCAGTACTTC.

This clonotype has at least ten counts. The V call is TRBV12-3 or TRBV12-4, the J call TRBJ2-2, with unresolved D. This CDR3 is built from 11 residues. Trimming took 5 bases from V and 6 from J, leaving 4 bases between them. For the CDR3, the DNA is TGTGCCAGCAGTCGAGCCGGGGAGCTGTTTTTT. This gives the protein CASSRAGELFF.

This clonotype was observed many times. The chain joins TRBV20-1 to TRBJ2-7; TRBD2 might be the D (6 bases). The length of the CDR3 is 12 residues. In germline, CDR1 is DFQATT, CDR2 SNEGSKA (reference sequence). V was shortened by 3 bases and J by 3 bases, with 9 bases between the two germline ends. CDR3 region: CSASREFYEQYF. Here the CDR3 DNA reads TGCAGTGCTAGTCGGGAGTTCTACGAGCAGTACTTC.

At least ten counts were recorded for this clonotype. CDR3 sequence reads: CATSRGSVSGANVLTF. CDR3 sequence (DNA): TGTGCCACCAGCAGAGGTTCAGTATCTGGGGCCAACGTCCTGACTTTC. V is TRBV15 and J is TRBJ2-6; D ambiguous. V was trimmed by 1 base and J by 1 base, leaving 8 bases between them. The CDR3 spans 16 residues. Germline V CDR1 and CDR2: LNHNV, YYDKDF (reference sequence). Full variable domain (rest looked up from reference TRBV15 and TRBJ2-6): DAMVIQNPRYQVTQFGKPVTLSCSQTLNHNVMYWYQQKSSQAPKLLFHYYDKDFNNEADTPDNFQSRRPNTSFCFLDIRSPGLGDTAMYLCATSRGSVSGANVLTFGAGSRLTVL.

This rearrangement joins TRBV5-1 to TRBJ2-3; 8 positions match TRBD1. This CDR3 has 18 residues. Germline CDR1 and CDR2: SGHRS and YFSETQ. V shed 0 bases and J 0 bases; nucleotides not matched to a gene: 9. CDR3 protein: CASSLDQQGVVSTDTQYF. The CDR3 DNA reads TGCGCCAGCAGCTTGGATCAACAGGGGGTTGTGAGCACAGATACGCAGTATTTT.

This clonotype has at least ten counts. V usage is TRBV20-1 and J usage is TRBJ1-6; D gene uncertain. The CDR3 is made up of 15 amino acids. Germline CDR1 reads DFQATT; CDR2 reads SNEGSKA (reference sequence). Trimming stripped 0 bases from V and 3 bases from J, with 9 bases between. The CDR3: CSAREDPGYNSPLHF. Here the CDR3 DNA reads TGCAGTGCTAGAGAAGATCCGGGCTATAATTCACCCCTCCACTTT.

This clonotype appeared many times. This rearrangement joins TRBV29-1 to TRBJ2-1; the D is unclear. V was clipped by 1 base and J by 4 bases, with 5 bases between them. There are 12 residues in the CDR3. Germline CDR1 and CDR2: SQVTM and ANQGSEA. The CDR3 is CSVEARYNEQFF. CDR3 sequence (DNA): TGCAGCGTTGAAGCAAGATACAATGAGCAGTTCTTC.

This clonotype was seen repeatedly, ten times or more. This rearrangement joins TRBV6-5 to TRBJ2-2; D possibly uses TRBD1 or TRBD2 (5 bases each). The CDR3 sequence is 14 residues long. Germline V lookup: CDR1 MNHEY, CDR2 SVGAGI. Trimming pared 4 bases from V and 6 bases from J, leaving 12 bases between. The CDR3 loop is CASSSGTDSGELFF. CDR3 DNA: TGTGCCAGCAGTTCGGGGACGGACTCCGGGGAGCTGTTTTTT.

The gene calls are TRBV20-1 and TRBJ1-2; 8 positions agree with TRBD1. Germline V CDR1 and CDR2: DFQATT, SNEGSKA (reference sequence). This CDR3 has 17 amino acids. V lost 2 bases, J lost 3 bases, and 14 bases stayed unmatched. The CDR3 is CSARPTSDRGRDYGYTF. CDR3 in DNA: TGCAGTGCTAGACCCACATCTGACAGGGGTCGGGACTATGGCTACACCTTC.

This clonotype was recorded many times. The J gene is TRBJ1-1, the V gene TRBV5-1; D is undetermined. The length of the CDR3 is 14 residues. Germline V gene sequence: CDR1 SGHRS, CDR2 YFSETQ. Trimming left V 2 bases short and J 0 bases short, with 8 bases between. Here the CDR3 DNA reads TGCGCCAGCAGCTTAGGAGACTTGAACACTGAAGCTTTCTTT. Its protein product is CASSLGDLNTEAFF.

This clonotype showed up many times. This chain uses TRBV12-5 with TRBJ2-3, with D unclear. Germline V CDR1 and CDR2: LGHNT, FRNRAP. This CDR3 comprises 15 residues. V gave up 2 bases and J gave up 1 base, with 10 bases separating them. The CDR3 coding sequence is TGTGCTAGTGGTTTGAGGCGAGAACGCACAGATACGCAGTATTTT. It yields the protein CASGLRRERTDTQYF.

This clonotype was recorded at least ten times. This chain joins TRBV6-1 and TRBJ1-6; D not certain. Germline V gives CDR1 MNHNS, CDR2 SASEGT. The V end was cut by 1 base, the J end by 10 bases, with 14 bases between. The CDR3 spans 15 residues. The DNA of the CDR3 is TGTGCCAGCAGTGAAGTTACGGGGTCCGAGTCACCCCTCCACTTT. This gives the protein CASSEVTGSESPLHF.

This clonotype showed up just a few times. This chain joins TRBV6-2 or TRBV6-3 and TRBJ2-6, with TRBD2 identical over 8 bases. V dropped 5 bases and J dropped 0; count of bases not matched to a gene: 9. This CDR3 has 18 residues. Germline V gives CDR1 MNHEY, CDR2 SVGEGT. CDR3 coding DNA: TGTGCCAGCAGTCACCCCGGGACTAGATTCTCTGGGGCCAACGTCCTGACTTTC. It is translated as CASSHPGTRFSGANVLTF.